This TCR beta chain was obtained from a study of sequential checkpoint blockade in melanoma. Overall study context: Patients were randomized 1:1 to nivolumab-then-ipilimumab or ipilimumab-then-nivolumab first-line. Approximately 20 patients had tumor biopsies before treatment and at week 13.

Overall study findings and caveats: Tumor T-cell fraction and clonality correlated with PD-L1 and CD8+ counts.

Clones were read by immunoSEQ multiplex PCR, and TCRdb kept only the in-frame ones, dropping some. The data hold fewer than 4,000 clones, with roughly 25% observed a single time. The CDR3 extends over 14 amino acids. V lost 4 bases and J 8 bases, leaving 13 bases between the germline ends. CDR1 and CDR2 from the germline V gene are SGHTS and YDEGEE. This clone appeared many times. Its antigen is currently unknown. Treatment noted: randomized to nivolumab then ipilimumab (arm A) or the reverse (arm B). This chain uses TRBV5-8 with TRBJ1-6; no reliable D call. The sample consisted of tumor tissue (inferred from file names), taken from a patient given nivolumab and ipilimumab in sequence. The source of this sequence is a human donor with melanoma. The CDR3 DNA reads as TGTGCCAGCAGCGTCAGATTCGTTGATTCACCCCTCCACTTT. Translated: CASSVRFVDSPLHF.